Ten or more counts support the clone carrying this T cell receptor (beta chain). The data were taken from a study of CD8 T cells in ankylosing spondylitis. The CDR3 extends over 15 amino acids. Germline V gene sequence: CDR1 MNHNS, CDR2 SASEGT. The V segment lost 6 bases and the J segment 4 bases; nucleotides outside the gene matches: 9. Molecular-barcoded quantitative 5'-RACE produced these TCR beta libraries. TCRdb redid the calling of the 5' RACE reads with MiXCR, one entry per CDR3 protein. The data hold 220,000 or so distinct CDR3 sequences, with about 10% observed a single time. Material: blood, either unsorted or a sorted T cell fraction (not recorded which). This sequence joins TRBV6-1 and TRBJ2-3; 8 bases align to TRBD2. This clonotype was sampled from a male donor with ankylosing spondylitis or in good health (not recorded which). Here the CDR3 DNA reads TGTGCCAGCAGAACCGGGGGGGGAGAATCAGATACGCAGTATTTT. As protein: CASRTGGGESDTQYF.